These 28 T cell receptor beta chains originate from one sample sequenced in a study of shared clonotypes between healthy human individuals. The repertoire was sequenced with immunoSEQ multiplex PCR; TCRdb's copy has only in-frame clones and lacks some. The sample has a few hundred thousand clones, approximately 79% seen once; the top ten hold 10%. The sample was memory CD4+ T cells sorted from blood. Subset specified: CD45RA-negative fraction. Every receptor here comes from a man younger than 45 in good health.

This clone turned up a few times. The chain combines TRBV5-1 with TRBJ2-3; 8 bases match TRBD2. Germline values: CDR1 SGHRS, CDR2 YFSETQ. This CDR3 spans 16 amino acids. V was pared by 4 bases and J by 0 bases, with 7 bases of the junction left unmatched. Here the CDR3 DNA reads TGCGCCAGCAGCACGTTCGTAGCGGGGAGCACAGATACGCAGTATTTT. Translating it yields CASSTFVAGSTDTQYF.

The V gene is TRBV6-4, the J gene TRBJ1-1; 7 positions match TRBD1. V shed 6 bases, J shed 2 bases, and the junction held 3 bases outside the gene matches. The germline V gene has CDR1 MRHNA and CDR2 SNTAGT. This CDR3 comprises 13 residues. CDR3 protein: CASSWDRNTEAFF. The CDR3, as DNA: TGTGCCAGCAGCTGGGACAGAAACACTGAAGCTTTCTTT.

J is TRBJ1-4 and V is TRBV28; D possibly corresponds to TRBD1 (5 bases). CDR3 size: 12 residues. CDR1 is MDHEN and CDR2 is SYDVKM in the germline V gene. V lost 5 bases and J 8 bases, leaving 9 bases between the germline ends. The CDR3 DNA follows: TGTGCCAGCAGTCAAGGGGTGGAAAAACTGTTTTTT. It yields the protein CASSQGVEKLFF.

The chain carries TRBV14 and TRBJ1-6; 8 bases are shared with TRBD1. The CDR3 runs to 14 residues. The germline V gene has CDR1 SGHDN and CDR2 FVKESK. With V trimmed by 0 bases and J by 15 bases, 7 bases remained unmatched. The chain's CDR3 is CASSQDRGQGILHF. The CDR3 coding sequence is TGTGCCAGCAGCCAAGATCGAGGACAGGGAATCCTCCACTTT.

V gene TRBV7-2 combines with J gene TRBJ2-5, with 8 bases aligning to TRBD2. Germline values: CDR1 SGHTA, CDR2 FQGNSA. This CDR3 has 15 amino acids. V was clipped by 3 bases and J by 3 bases; unmatched bases: 6. The CDR3 DNA reads TGTGCCAGCAGCTTCCAGGGAGCGGGAGAAGAGACCCAGTACTTC. Amino acids: CASSFQGAGEETQYF.

The chain has TRBV7-2 and TRBJ2-3, with D uncertain. Germline V gene data show CDR1 as SGHTA and CDR2 as FQGNSA. Trimming shortened V by 5 bases and J by 4 bases, and 10 bases separated the two germline ends. The CDR3 runs to 13 residues. The CDR3 here is CASSQYLADTQYF. Written as DNA, the CDR3 is TGTGCCAGCAGCCAATATCTAGCAGATACGCAGTATTTT.

This clone was detected only once. The chain uses TRBV5-1 and TRBJ2-5, with TRBD2 matching over 7 bases. This CDR3 has 15 residues. Losses at the gene ends were 7 bases for V and 3 bases for J; bases not matched to a gene: 12. Germline assignment: CDR1 SGHRS and CDR2 YFSETQ. The CDR3 nucleotides are TGCGCCAGCGGGCAGAGGGAGGGGCGCGAAGAGACCCAGTACTTC. Protein product: CASGQREGREETQYF.

The J gene is TRBJ1-1, the V gene TRBV5-5; TRBD1 matches at 9 bases. The CDR3 is 13 residues long. CDR1 and CDR2 from the germline V gene are SGHKS and YYEKEE (reference sequence). V was clipped by 5 bases and J by 3 bases; unmatched bases: 2. Here the CDR3 DNA reads TGTGCCAGCAGATGGGACAGGGACACTGAAGCTTTCTTT. Its protein product is CASRWDRDTEAFF.

This sequence joins TRBV18 and TRBJ2-1; 8 bases are shared with TRBD1. Germline CDR1 is KGHSH and CDR2 is LQKENI. V lost 3 bases to trimming and J lost 6 bases; unmatched junction nucleotides: 7. This CDR3 has 15 residues. This CDR3 reads CASSPQGAGGNEQFF. In DNA, the CDR3 is TGTGCCAGCTCACCCCAGGGGGCCGGGGGCAATGAGCAGTTCTTC.

CDR3 protein: CSPNYLETQYF. DNA for the CDR3: TGCAGCCCTAATTACCTGGAGACCCAGTACTTC. The chain combines TRBV20-1 with TRBJ2-5; D is unclear. This CDR3 is 11 amino acids long. The germline V gene has CDR1 DFQATT and CDR2 SNEGSKA (reference sequence).

This chain connects TRBV30 to TRBJ2-2; D perhaps matches TRBD2 (5 bases). V gave up 3 bases and J gave up 7 bases, with 21 bases separating them. This CDR3 is 16 amino acids long. Per germline, CDR1 GTSNPN and CDR2 SVGIG (reference sequence). CDR3 coding DNA: TGTGCCTGGAGGACATTAGGTGGGAGCGCGGTCGGGGAGCTGTTTTTT. Protein product: CAWRTLGGSAVGELFF.

Worth noting for this clone: A far bigger clonotype differs at one base, so this is likely a read error. The chain has TRBV25-1 and TRBJ2-2; the D gene is possibly TRBD2 (6 bases). CDR3 length: 18 amino acids. V lost 1 base and J lost 4, with 19 bases in between. Germline CDR1 and CDR2: MGHDK and SYGVNS. The CDR3, as DNA: TGTGCCAGCAGTGAATCCCCCCGCGGACTATCCAGCACCGGGGAGCTGTTTTTT. Translating gives CASSESPRGLSSTGELFF.

The gene calls are TRBV11-3 and TRBJ2-5; D is perhaps TRBD1 (6 bases). The V and J ends lost 1 base and 3 bases respectively, with 12 bases between them. The CDR3 length is 15 residues. Germline V gene sequence: CDR1 SGHNT, CDR2 YENEEA. The CDR3: CASSLGGGGKETQYF. The CDR3 DNA sequence: TGTGCCAGCAGCTTAGGTGGGGGCGGAAAAGAGACCCAGTACTTC.

This chain connects TRBV2 to TRBJ2-7; TRBD1 agrees at 9 bases. The V segment lost 7 bases and the J segment 5 bases; nucleotides outside the gene matches: 6. The CDR3 is 13 residues long. The germline V gene has CDR1 SNHLY and CDR2 FYNNEI. The CDR3 DNA sequence: TGTGCCAGCAATTACAGGGGGCCCGACGAGCAGTACTTC. It translates to CASNYRGPDEQYF.

The sample holds a few counts of this clone. The chain is built from TRBV14 and TRBJ2-3; the D is unclear. Germline CDR1 is SGHDN and CDR2 is FVKESK. The CDR3 consists of 16 residues. Trimming left V 0 bases short and J 2 bases short, with 12 bases between. CDR3 amino acids: CASSQDLPGITDTQYF. The DNA for the CDR3 is TGTGCCAGCAGCCAAGATTTACCGGGTATCACAGATACGCAGTATTTT.

The chain uses TRBV30 and TRBJ1-6, with 7 bases lining up with TRBD1. CDR3 length: 14 amino acids. Germline assignment: CDR1 GTSNPN and CDR2 SVGIG (reference sequence). Trimming cost V 3 bases and J 5 bases; bases outside gene matches: 4. DNA for the CDR3: TGTGCCTGGAGGACAGGGTATAATAATTCACCCCTCCACTTT. Translating it yields CAWRTGYNNSPLHF.

V gene TRBV2 combines with J gene TRBJ2-5; D is ambiguous. V was shortened by 5 bases and J by 0 bases, with 7 bases between the two germline ends. Germline lookup yields CDR1 SNHLY and CDR2 FYNNEI. The CDR3 covers 13 residues. CDR3 sequence (DNA): TGTGCCAGCAGTCCCAGCCACCAAGAGACCCAGTACTTC. Translation: CASSPSHQETQYF.

This rearrangement joins TRBV19 to TRBJ1-2, with TRBD1 matching 9 bases. There are 14 residues in the CDR3. J gave up 2 bases and V 7 bases, and 5 bases lay outside the gene matches. CDR1 is LNHDA, CDR2 SQIVND, per germline (reference sequence). This chain's CDR3 is CASTPGTGNYGYTF. In DNA form, the CDR3 reads TGTGCCAGTACCCCCGGGACAGGGAACTATGGCTACACCTTC.

V and J are TRBV21-1 and TRBJ2-5; the table's D call TRBD1 went unverified against the DNA. TRBV21-1 is a recognized pseudogene. There are 16 residues in the CDR3. CDR3 loop: CASSKWPAGGGETQYF. In DNA, the CDR3 is TGTGCCAGCAGCAAATGGCCAGCAGGGGGCGGCGAGACCCAGTACTTC.

V gene TRBV30 combines with J gene TRBJ1-5; TRBD1 aligns across 10 bases. CDR1 GTSNPN and CDR2 SVGIG come from the germline V gene (reference sequence). The ends lost 5 bases at V and 6 bases at J; junction bases unmatched: 7. This CDR3 is 14 amino acids long. CDR3 protein: CAWQTGGKVQPQHF. DNA of the CDR3: TGTGCCTGGCAGACAGGGGGCAAAGTTCAGCCCCAGCATTTT.

The V and J genes are TRBV12-5 and TRBJ2-1; 7 positions agree with TRBD2. This CDR3 region has 17 residues. Germline-derived CDR1 and CDR2 are LGHNT and FRNRAP. Trimming at V came to 0 bases and at J to 6 bases, leaving 11 bases not matched to a gene. The CDR3 sequence: CASGLVLSAGSSNEQFF. The CDR3 DNA follows: TGTGCTAGTGGTTTGGTACTTTCAGCGGGGTCTTCCAATGAGCAGTTCTTC.

The chain couples TRBV18 to TRBJ1-2, with 9 nucleotides matching TRBD1. The CDR3 has 17 amino acids. The trim removed 3 bases at V and 5 bases at J, leaving 13 bases unmatched. Germline V gene data show CDR1 as KGHSH and CDR2 as LQKENI. CDR3 DNA: TGTGCCAGCTCACCTGCACCACGACGACAGGGGGAGTATGGCTACACCTTC. As protein: CASSPAPRRQGEYGYTF.

The chain has TRBV28 and TRBJ1-5; D is perhaps TRBD1 (5 bases). The CDR3 extends over 12 amino acids. Per the germline V gene, CDR1 is MDHEN and CDR2 is SYDVKM. The germline V and J ends were trimmed by 5 bases and 6 bases, with 8 bases remaining between them. The CDR3 sequence: CASSQRGQPQHF. Written as DNA, the CDR3 is TGTGCCAGCAGTCAGAGGGGTCAGCCCCAGCATTTT. Filled out from reference TRBV28 and TRBJ1-5, the complete variable domain reads DVKVTQSSRYLVKRTGEKVFLECVQDMDHENMFWYRQDPGLGLRLIYFSYDVKMKEKGDIPEGYSVSREKKERFSLILESASTNQTSMYLCASSQRGQPQHFGDGTRLSIL.

The V and J genes are TRBV18 and TRBJ1-1, with a weak D call TRBD1 (6 bases). This CDR3 region has 15 residues. CDR1 is KGHSH and CDR2 is LQKENI in the germline V gene. V was trimmed by 0 bases and J by 1 base, leaving 9 bases between them. Here the CDR3 DNA reads TGTGCCAGCTCACCACCTCGGGGGCCGAACACTGAAGCTTTCTTT. This translates into CASSPPRGPNTEAFF. Variable domain in full (rest from reference TRBV18 and TRBJ1-1): NAGVMQNPRHLVRRRGQEARLRCSPMKGHSHVYWYRQLPEEGLKFMVYLQKENIIDESGMPKERFSAEFPKEGPSILRIQQVVRGDSAAYFCASSPPRGPNTEAFFGQGTRLTVV.

This chain links TRBV11-2 with TRBJ2-7; the D gene is possibly TRBD2 (6 bases). The CDR3 length is 15 residues. Looked up from germline, CDR1 is SGHAT and CDR2 is FQNNGV. V was clipped by 5 bases and J by 3 bases, with 17 bases between them. CDR3 loop: CASSRLVGPNYEQYF. In DNA, the CDR3 is TGTGCCAGCAGCAGACTAGTAGGCCCCAACTACGAGCAGTACTTC.

The rearrangement uses TRBV14 and TRBJ2-7; D gene unclear. This CDR3 is 12 amino acids long. CDR1 and CDR2 from the germline V gene are SGHDN and FVKESK. V was cut by 0 bases and J by 2 bases, with 2 bases left in between. The CDR3 coding sequence is TGTGCCAGCAGCCAAGAAGCCTACGAGCAGTACTTC. It codes for CASSQEAYEQYF.

J is TRBJ2-7 and V is TRBV5-1; 9 nucleotides match TRBD1. CDR3 length equals 14 residues. Per the germline V gene, CDR1 is SGHRS and CDR2 is YFSETQ. Germline trimming cut 4 bases from V and 6 bases from J; bases unmatched to any gene: 8. Here the CDR3 reads CASSDSQGAREQYF. CDR3 sequence (DNA): TGCGCCAGCAGCGACTCACAGGGGGCCCGCGAGCAGTACTTC.

The chain employs TRBV6-6 and TRBJ2-7; 13 positions match TRBD2. Looked up from germline, CDR1 is MNHNY and CDR2 is SVGAGI (reference sequence). V gave up 6 bases and J gave up 3 bases; unmatched junction bases: 8. This CDR3 spans 16 amino acids. The CDR3 region is CASRPWTSGSGYEQYF. The DNA of the CDR3 is TGTGCCAGCAGACCTTGGACTAGCGGGAGTGGCTACGAGCAGTACTTC.